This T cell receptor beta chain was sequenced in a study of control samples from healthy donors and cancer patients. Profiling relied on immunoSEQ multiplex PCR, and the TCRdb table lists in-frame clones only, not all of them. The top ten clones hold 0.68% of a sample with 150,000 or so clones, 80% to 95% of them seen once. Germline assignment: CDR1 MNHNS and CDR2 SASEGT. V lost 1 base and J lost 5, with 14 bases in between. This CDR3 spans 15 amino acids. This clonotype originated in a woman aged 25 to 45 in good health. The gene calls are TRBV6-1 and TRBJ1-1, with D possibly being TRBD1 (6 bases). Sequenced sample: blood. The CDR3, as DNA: TGTGCCAGCAGTGAAGACGGGGGGCGTGGGACTGAAGCTTTCTTT. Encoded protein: CASSEDGGRGTEAFF.